A single sample gave rise to the 17 T cell receptor beta chains below, sequenced in a study of OX40 agonist ivuxolimab in advanced cancers. Method: immunoSEQ multiplex PCR; TCRdb's copy keeps in-frame clones and lacks some. In the table there are about 50,000 clones, about 90% of which are singletons. The sequenced sample was CD4+ or CD8+ T cells sorted from blood, obtained in a trial of the OX40 agonist ivuxolimab. The receptors were gathered from an adult with an advanced solid tumor such as melanoma, head and neck, liver or kidney cancer.

The rearrangement uses TRBV7-8 and TRBJ2-7; D uncertain. Per germline, CDR1 SGHVS and CDR2 FQNEAQ. The CDR3 extends over 11 amino acids. V lost 5 bases to trimming and J lost 3 bases, with 5 bases between them. The CDR3 sequence: CASSPYYEQYF. Here the CDR3 DNA reads TGTGCCAGCAGCCCATACTACGAGCAGTACTTC.

CDR3 in DNA: TGCGCCAGCAGCGGGGCAGCATTAACCTACGAGCAGTACTTC. Encoded protein: CASSGAALTYEQYF. The rearrangement uses TRBV5-1 and TRBJ2-7, with D possibly being TRBD1 (5 bases). There are 14 residues in the CDR3. Germline CDR1 SGHRS, CDR2 YFSETQ. The V gene lost 4 bases and the J gene lost 2 bases, with 13 bases spanning the gap.

The chain employs TRBV5-4 and TRBJ2-5; 7 nucleotides line up with TRBD2. The V and J ends lost 9 bases and 1 base, in that order; junction bases with no gene match: 15. Germline-derived CDR1 and CDR2 are SGHNT and YYREEE (reference sequence). This CDR3 contains 16 residues. As DNA, the CDR3 is TGTGCCACCACTTCCCCTGGGGGGGTACTCCAAGAGACCCAGTACTTC. Protein: CATTSPGGVLQETQYF.

This CDR3 is CASSLTGQGGEKLFF. The CDR3 coding sequence is TGTGCCAGCAGTTTAACCGGACAGGGAGGCGAAAAACTGTTTTTT. This sequence joins TRBV27 and TRBJ1-4; 8 nucleotides match TRBD1. The germline CDR1 and CDR2 sequences are MNHEY and SMNVEV (reference sequence). The CDR3 has 15 residues. With 2 bases clipped from V and 8 bases from J, the junction kept 7 bases outside the gene matches. The whole variable domain, filled in from reference TRBV27 and TRBJ1-4, reads EAQVTQNPRYLITVTGKKLTVTCSQNMNHEYMSWYRQDPGLGLRQIYYSMNVEVTDKGDVPEGYKVSRKEKRNFPLILESPSPNQTSLYFCASSLTGQGGEKLFFGSGTQLSVL.

CDR3 loop: CASSLLMDGYTF. CDR3 coding DNA: TGTGCCAGCAGCTTATTAATGGATGGCTACACCTTC. The J gene is TRBJ1-2, the V gene TRBV7-2; D unclear. This CDR3 contains 12 residues. Per germline, CDR1 SGHTA and CDR2 FQGNSA. The V end was cut by 2 bases, the J end by 6 bases, with 7 bases between.

The chain employs TRBV4-2 and TRBJ2-2, with 9 bases identical to TRBD2. The junction had 17 bases not matched to a gene; V was cut back by 1 base and J by 8 bases. Germline V gives CDR1 LGHNA, CDR2 YNFKEQ. The CDR3 runs 19 residues. The CDR3 nucleotides are TGTGCCAGCAGCCAAGCGAGTTCTAGGTCTAGCGGGGTCAGGGGGGAGCTGTTTTTT. Protein sequence: CASSQASSRSSGVRGELFF.

This chain links TRBV2 with TRBJ2-5; D assignment may be TRBD1 or TRBD2 (7 bases each). The CDR3 is 14 residues long. Between the trimmed V and J ends, which lost 2 bases and 4 bases, there was a span of 11 bases. CDR1 is SNHLY and CDR2 is FYNNEI in the germline V gene. CDR3 coding DNA: TGTGCCAGCAGTGAAAGCAGGGGGGGAGAGACCCAGTACTTC. Translation gives CASSESRGGETQYF.

The chain joins TRBV7-9 to TRBJ1-3; D remains unclear. V lost 5 bases to trimming and J lost 0 bases, with 11 bases between them. The CDR3 sequence is 15 residues long. The germline CDR1 and CDR2 sequences are SEHNR and FQNEAQ (reference sequence). Here the CDR3 DNA reads TGTGCCAGCAGCCACCCCCTGGTCTCTGGAAACACCATATATTTT. Translation gives CASSHPLVSGNTIYF.

This rearrangement joins TRBV19 to TRBJ2-7; 10 nucleotides match TRBD2. The CDR3 runs 14 residues. Trimming took 1 base from V and 3 from J; bases not matched to a gene: 0. The V gene's germline CDR1 is LNHDA and CDR2 SQIVND (reference sequence). The CDR3 sequence is CASSIVAGGYEQYF. The DNA of the CDR3 is TGTGCCAGTAGTATAGTAGCGGGAGGCTACGAGCAGTACTTC.

This clone is a singleton in its sample. The gene calls are TRBV5-1 and TRBJ2-3; 11 bases line up with TRBD2. Trimming at V came to 4 bases and at J to 6 bases, leaving 7 bases not matched to a gene. The V gene's germline CDR1 is SGHRS and CDR2 YFSETQ. The CDR3 has 15 amino acids. The CDR3 nucleotides read TGCGCCAGCAGCAAGACTAGCGGGGCGGGGGATACGCAGTATTTT. This translates into CASSKTSGAGDTQYF.

V and J are TRBV28 and TRBJ2-5; D is unresolved. The CDR3 extends over 14 amino acids. Deletions cut 6 bases from V and 5 bases from J, with 16 bases between. Germline CDR1 MDHEN, CDR2 SYDVKM. Here the CDR3 DNA reads TGTGCCAGCAGCGACACCGATCCGAGGGAGACCCAGTACTTC. This gives the protein CASSDTDPRETQYF.

The J gene is TRBJ1-1, the V gene TRBV10-3; maybe TRBD1 (6 bases). The CDR3 is 12 amino acids. Germline CDR1 reads ENHRY; CDR2 reads SYGVKD. The V end was cut by 9 bases, the J end by 4 bases, with 12 bases between. CDR3 sequence: CAISSRGTEAFF. For the CDR3, the DNA is TGTGCCATTAGTTCCAGGGGCACTGAAGCTTTCTTT.

This clone turned up a few times. The CDR3 sequence is CASSVGAGVDGELFF. DNA for the CDR3: TGTGCCAGCAGCGTAGGGGCGGGCGTGGACGGGGAGCTGTTTTTT. The rearrangement links TRBV9 to TRBJ2-2, with a weak D call TRBD2 (5 bases). The CDR3 extends over 15 amino acids. The V end was cut by 0 bases, the J end by 7 bases, with 13 bases between. Germline assignment: CDR1 SGDLS and CDR2 YYNGEE.

This rearrangement joins TRBV6-1 to TRBJ1-2; TRBD1 is a possible D gene (6 bases). The CDR3 loop spans 15 amino acids. Trimming removed 6 bases from V and 2 bases from J, with 16 bases in between. CDR1 is MNHNS and CDR2 is SASEGT in the germline V gene. This chain's CDR3 is CASRAEGGPNYGYTF. The CDR3 DNA is TGTGCCAGCAGGGCGGAGGGGGGACCCAACTATGGCTACACCTTC.

This chain's CDR3 is CSATTSRQYF. CDR3 coding DNA: TGCAGTGCTACGACTAGCCGGCAGTACTTC. The rearrangement links TRBV20-1 to TRBJ2-7; TRBD2 matches 7 bases. This CDR3 has 10 amino acids. Germline CDR1 and CDR2: DFQATT and SNEGSKA (reference sequence). V trimming: 4 bases; J trimming: 9 bases; junction bases outside the gene matches: 3.

This rearrangement joins TRBV5-1 to TRBJ2-2, with D possibly being TRBD2 (5 bases). This CDR3 contains 13 residues. The V gene's germline CDR1 is SGHRS and CDR2 YFSETQ. Trimming removed 4 bases at V and 4 bases at J, with 8 bases between. The CDR3 sequence is CASSMAGTGELFF. Here the CDR3 DNA reads TGCGCCAGCAGCATGGCGGGCACCGGGGAGCTGTTTTTT.

This clone was seen once. This chain connects TRBV14 to TRBJ2-7, with unresolved D. The V end lost 4 bases, the J end lost 1 base, and 5 bases lay between the germline ends. CDR1 is SGHDN, CDR2 FVKESK, per germline. The CDR3 has 12 amino acids. The CDR3 nucleotides are TGTGCCAGCAGCCGGGGTTCCTACGAGCAGTACTTC. This encodes CASSRGSYEQYF. Full variable domain (remainder filled in from reference TRBV14 and TRBJ2-7): EAGVTQFPSHSVIEKGQTVTLRCDPISGHDNLYWYRRVMGKEIKFLLHFVKESKQDESGMPNNRFLAERTGGTYSTLKVQPAELEDSGVYFCASSRGSYEQYFGPGTRLTVT.